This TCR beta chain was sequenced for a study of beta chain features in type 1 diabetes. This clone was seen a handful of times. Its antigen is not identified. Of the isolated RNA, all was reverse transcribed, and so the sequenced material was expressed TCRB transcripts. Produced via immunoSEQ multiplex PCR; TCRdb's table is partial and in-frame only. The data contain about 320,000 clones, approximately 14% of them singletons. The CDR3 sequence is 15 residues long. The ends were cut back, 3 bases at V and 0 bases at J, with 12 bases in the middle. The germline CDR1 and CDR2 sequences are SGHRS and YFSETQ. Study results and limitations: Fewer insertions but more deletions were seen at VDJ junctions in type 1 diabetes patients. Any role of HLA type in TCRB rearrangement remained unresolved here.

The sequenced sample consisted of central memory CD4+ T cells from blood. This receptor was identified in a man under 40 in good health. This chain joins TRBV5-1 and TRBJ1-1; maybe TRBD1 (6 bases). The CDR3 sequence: CASSSRTEMNTEAFF. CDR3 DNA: TGCGCCAGCAGCTCAAGGACAGAAATGAACACTGAAGCTTTCTTT.